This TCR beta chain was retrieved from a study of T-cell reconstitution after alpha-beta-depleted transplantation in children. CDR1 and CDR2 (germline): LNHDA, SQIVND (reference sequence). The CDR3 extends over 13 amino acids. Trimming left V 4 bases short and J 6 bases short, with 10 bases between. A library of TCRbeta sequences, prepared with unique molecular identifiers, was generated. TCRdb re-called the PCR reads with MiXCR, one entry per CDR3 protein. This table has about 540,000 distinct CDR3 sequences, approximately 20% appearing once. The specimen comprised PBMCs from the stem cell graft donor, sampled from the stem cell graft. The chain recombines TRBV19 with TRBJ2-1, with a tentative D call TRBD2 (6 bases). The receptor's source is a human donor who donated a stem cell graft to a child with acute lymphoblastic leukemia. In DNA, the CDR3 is TGTGCCAGTAGTAGCGGGGCCATCAATGAGCAGTTCTTC. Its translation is CASSSGAINEQFF.